The entry below describes one T cell receptor (beta chain). This clone is a singleton in its sample. The antigen it recognizes is unknown. Per-base qualities were not stored, and no clone one base away is much larger. This entry belongs to a study of blood T cell repertoires in COVID-19 (dated by TCRdb to 2018 to 2020). Notes on the research overall: Samples from collaborators originated in the United States, Italy and Spain and spanned both the acute and convalescent phases of COVID-19. The samples were drawn from the first 160 participants of the ongoing ImmuneRACE study and from 1,254 subjects provided by 6 global collaborators. The material from the prospective study consisted of cDNA or gDNA derived from T cells, B-cell-depleted T cells, or PBMCs. Where HLA class I and class II types were available, the types were taken from metadata supplied by the sample provider, not from assay-based typing. The dataset comprised deeply sampled blood TCRbeta repertoires from subjects exposed to, actively infected with, or recovered from COVID-19. The repertoires were made available in a free public database intended to serve as a resource for research on the immune response to SARS-CoV-2. Nearly every sample came with metadata listing a de-identified subject ID, COVID-19 status, age in years and sex. Paper-wide results and their limitations: The quantity of clinical and demographic metadata differed by source and by participant and was supplied without curation.

Each collaborating institution followed its own protocols to collect whole blood in K2EDTA tubes. Collaborator samples were shipped for TCRbeta analysis as frozen whole blood, isolated PBMCs, or DNA extracted from either sample type. Including cysteine and phenylalanine, the CDR3 has 15 amino acids. Kept here is only the CDR3 DNA, which spans 45 bases and is read in frame from base 1. The germline V gene gives CDR1 as MNHEY and CDR2 as SVGAGI. The junction shows trimming of 8 bases on V and 1 base on J, and the gene matches do not reach 4 bases of it. The immunoSEQ Assay, a bias-controlled multiplex PCR, was used to amplify TCRbeta CDR3 regions from genomic DNA. Concerning the study's data processing: The number of nucleated cells in each sample was estimated from the amplification of reference gene primers within the assay. To quantify the absolute abundance of each unique TCRbeta CDR3 rearrangement, sequence reads were collapsed and filtered. For each sample, productive Simpson clonality was calculated as the square root of Simpson's diversity index across productive rearrangements. Drawn from immuneACCESS, this table holds only the in-frame rearrangements with V and J called that TCRdb kept. Clones are partly lost; checked studies trace under half to an unresolved V gene and leave the rest unexplained. V, J and clone size are taken as reported in that table, and D and trimming were inferred from the DNA itself. This sample is represented by about 110,000 clones; around 83% of them were singletons. The leading ten clones occupy under 8% of the sample.

The sequenced material came from peripheral blood. The receptor comes from a man between 65 and 80 years old with acute or convalescent COVID-19. Here the chain combines TRBV6-5 and TRBJ2-3, and 12 bases in between align with TRBD2. The CDR3 amino acid sequence is: CASARLAGGTDTQYF. The nucleotide sequence is TGTGCCAGCGCCCGACTAGCGGGGGGCACAGATACGCAGTATTTT.